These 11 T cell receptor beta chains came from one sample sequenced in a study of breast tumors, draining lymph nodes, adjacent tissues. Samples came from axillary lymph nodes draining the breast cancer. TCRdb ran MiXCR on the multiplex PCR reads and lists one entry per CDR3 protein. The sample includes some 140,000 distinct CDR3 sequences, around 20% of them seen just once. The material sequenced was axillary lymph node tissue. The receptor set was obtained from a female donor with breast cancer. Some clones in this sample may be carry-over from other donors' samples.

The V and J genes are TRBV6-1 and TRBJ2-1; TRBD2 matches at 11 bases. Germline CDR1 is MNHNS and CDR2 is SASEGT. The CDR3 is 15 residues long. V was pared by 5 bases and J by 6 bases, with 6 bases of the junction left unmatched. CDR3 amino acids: CASSSVTSGANEQFF. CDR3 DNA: TGTGCCAGCAGTTCCGTGACTAGCGGGGCCAATGAGCAGTTCTTC.

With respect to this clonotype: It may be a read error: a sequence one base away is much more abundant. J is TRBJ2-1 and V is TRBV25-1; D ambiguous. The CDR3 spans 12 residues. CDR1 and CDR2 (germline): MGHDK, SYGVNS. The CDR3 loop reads CASGDGYNEQFF. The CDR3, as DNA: TGTGCCAGCGGTGACGGATACAATGAGCAGTTCTTC. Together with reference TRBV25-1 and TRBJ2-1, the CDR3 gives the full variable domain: EADIYQTPRYLVIGTGKKITLECSQTMGHDKMYWYQQDPGMELHLIHYSYGVNSTEKGDLSSESTVSRIRTEHFPLTLESARPSHTSQYLCASGDGYNEQFFGPGTRLTVL.

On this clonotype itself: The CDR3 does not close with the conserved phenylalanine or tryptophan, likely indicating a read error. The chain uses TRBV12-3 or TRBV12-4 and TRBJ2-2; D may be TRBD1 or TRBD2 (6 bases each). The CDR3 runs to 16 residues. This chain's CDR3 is CAGSLGGTANTGELFV. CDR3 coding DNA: TGTGCCGGCAGTTTAGGGGGGACCGCGAACACCGGGGAGCTGTTTGTT.

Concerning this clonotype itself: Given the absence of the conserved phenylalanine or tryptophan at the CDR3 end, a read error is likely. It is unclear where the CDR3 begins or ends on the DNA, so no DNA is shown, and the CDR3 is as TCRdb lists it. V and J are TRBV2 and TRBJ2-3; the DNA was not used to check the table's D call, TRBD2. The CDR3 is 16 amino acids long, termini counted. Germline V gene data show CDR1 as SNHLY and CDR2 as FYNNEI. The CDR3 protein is CASAKREASSTDTQYL.

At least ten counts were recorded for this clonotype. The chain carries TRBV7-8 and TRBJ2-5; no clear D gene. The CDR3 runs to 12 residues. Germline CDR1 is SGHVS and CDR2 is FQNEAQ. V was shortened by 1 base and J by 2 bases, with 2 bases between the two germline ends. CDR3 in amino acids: CASSLGQETQYF. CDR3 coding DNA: TGTGCCAGCAGCTTAGGGCAAGAGACCCAGTACTTC.

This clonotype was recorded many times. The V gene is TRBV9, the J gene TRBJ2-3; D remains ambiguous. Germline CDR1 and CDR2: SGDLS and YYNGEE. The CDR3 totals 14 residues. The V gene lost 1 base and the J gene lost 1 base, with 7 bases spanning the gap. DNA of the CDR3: TGTGCCAGCAGCGTAACGTTCGGCACAGATACGCAGTATTTT. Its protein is CASSVTFGTDTQYF.

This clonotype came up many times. The CDR3 sequence is CASSQDASGSYTGELFF. The CDR3 nucleotides are TGCGCCAGCAGCCAAGATGCAAGCGGGAGTTACACCGGGGAGCTGTTTTTT. The chain has TRBV4-1 and TRBJ2-2; 8 bases are a match to TRBD2. The CDR3 extends over 17 amino acids. J lost 3 bases, V lost 0 bases, and 6 bases had no gene match. The germline V gene has CDR1 MGHRA and CDR2 YSYEKL.

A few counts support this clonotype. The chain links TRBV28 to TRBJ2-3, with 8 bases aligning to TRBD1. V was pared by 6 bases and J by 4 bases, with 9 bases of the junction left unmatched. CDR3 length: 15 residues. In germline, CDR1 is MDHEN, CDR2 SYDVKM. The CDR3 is CASSTGGSGADTQYF. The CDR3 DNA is TGTGCCAGCAGCACAGGGGGATCGGGAGCAGATACGCAGTATTTT.

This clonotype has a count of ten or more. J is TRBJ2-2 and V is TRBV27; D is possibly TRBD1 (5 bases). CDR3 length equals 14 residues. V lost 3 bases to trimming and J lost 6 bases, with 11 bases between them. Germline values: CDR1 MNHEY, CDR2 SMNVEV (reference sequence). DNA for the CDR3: TGTGCCAGCAGTTTCGCAGGGTGGTCCGGGGAGCTGTTTTTT. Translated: CASSFAGWSGELFF.

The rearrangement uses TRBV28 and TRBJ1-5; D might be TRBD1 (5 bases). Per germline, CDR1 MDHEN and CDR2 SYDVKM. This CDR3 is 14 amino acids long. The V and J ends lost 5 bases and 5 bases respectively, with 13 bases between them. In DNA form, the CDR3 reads TGTGCCAGCAGTGGCAGGGTTGGCGATCAGCCCCAGCATTTT. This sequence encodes CASSGRVGDQPQHF. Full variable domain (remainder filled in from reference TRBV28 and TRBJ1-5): DVKVTQSSRYLVKRTGEKVFLECVQDMDHENMFWYRQDPGLGLRLIYFSYDVKMKEKGDIPEGYSVSREKKERFSLILESASTNQTSMYLCASSGRVGDQPQHFGDGTRLSIL.

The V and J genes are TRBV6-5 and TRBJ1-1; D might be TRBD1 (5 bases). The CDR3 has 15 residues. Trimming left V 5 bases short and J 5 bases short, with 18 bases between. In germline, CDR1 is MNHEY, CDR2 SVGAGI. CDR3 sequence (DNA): TGTGCCAGCAGTCGAATGGGCAGGGCTGGGACTGAAGCTTTCTTT. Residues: CASSRMGRAGTEAFF.